The next 2 T cell receptor beta chains were all read from a single sample in a study of blood T cell repertoires in COVID-19. Clones were sequenced by immunoSEQ multiplex PCR, and TCRdb holds only the in-frame ones, with some missing. The sample contains roughly 34,000 clones, roughly nine tenths of which appear only once. The sample comprised peripheral blood. These receptors originate from an elderly woman with active or convalescent COVID-19.

The chain employs TRBV19 and TRBJ1-2; 7 bases line up with TRBD1. Germline CDR1 LNHDA, CDR2 SQIVND (reference sequence). The V segment lost 1 base and the J segment 7 bases; nucleotides outside the gene matches: 9. The CDR3 runs 15 residues. The CDR3 nucleotides read TGTGCCAGTAGTATAGGGGGACAGCTCTCCGGTGGCTACACCTTC. Protein: CASSIGGQLSGGYTF.

V is TRBV5-1 and J is TRBJ2-3; TRBD1 might be the D (6 bases). The CDR3 contains 16 residues. Germline lookup yields CDR1 SGHRS and CDR2 YFSETQ. The V and J ends lost 2 bases and 2 bases respectively, with 15 bases between them. In DNA, the CDR3 is TGCGCCAGCAGCTTAGAAGGGGGTCCCATCACAGATACGCAGTATTTT. It is translated as CASSLEGGPITDTQYF.